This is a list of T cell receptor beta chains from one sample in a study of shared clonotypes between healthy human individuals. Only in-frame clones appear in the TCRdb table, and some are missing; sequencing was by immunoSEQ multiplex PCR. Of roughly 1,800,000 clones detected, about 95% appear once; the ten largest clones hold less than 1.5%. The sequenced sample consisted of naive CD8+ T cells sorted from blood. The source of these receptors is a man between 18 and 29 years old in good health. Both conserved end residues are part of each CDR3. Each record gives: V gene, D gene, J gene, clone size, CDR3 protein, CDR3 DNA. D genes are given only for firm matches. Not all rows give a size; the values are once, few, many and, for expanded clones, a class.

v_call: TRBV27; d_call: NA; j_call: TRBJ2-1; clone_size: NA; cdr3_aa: CASSLMEDNEQFF; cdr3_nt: TGTGCCAGCAGTTTAATGGAGGACAACGAGCAGTTCTTC
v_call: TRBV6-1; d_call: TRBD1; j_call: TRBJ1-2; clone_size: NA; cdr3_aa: CASSENTGGGYGYTF; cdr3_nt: TGTGCCAGCAGTGAAAATACAGGGGGCGGGTATGGCTACACCTTC
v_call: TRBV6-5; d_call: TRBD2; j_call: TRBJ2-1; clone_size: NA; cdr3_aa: CASSVLAGALNEQFF; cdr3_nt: TGTGCCAGCAGTGTACTGGCGGGAGCCCTCAATGAGCAGTTCTTC
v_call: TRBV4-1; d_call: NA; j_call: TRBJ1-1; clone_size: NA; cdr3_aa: CASSQGTGLGAFF; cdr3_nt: TGCGCCAGCAGCCAAGGCACTGGGTTAGGTGCTTTCTTT
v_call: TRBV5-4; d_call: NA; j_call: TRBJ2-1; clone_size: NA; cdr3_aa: CASSLGRDLLNEQFF; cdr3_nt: TGTGCCAGCAGCTTGGGCCGGGACCTATTAAATGAGCAGTTCTTC
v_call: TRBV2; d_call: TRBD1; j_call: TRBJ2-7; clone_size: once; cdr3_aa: CASRWDRAYEQYF; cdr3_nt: TGTGCCAGCAGGTGGGACAGGGCTTACGAGCAGTACTTC
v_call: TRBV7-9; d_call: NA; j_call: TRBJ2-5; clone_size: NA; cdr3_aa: CASSSGPGILQETQYF; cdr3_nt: TGTGCCAGCAGCTCAGGACCCGGGATTCTCCAAGAGACCCAGTACTTC
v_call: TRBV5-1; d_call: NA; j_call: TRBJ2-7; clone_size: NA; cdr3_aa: CASSLGSAYEQYF; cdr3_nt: TGCGCCAGCAGCTTGGGATCTGCTTACGAGCAGTACTTC
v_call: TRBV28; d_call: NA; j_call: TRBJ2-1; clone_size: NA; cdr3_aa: CASSPASYVYNEQFF; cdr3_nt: TGTGCCAGCAGTCCCGCTAGCTACGTCTACAATGAGCAGTTCTTC
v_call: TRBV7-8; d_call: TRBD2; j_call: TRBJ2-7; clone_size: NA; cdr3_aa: CASSLSAGVIYEQYF; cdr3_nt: TGTGCCAGCAGCTTATCGGCGGGAGTCATTTACGAGCAGTACTTC
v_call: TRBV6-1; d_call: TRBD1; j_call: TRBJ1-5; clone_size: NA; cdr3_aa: CASSELPRTGRHEPQHF; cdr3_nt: TGTGCCAGCAGTGAACTTCCCCGGACAGGGAGACATGAGCCCCAGCATTTT
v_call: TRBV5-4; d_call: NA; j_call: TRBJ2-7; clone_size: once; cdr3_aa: CASSLKGEGPAYF; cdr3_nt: TGTGCCAGCAGCTTGAAGGGTGAGGGGCCCGCGTACTTC
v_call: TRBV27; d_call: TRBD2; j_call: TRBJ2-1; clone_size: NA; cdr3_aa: CASSLVLAGGRGYEQFF; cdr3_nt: TGTGCCAGCAGTTTAGTACTAGCGGGGGGGCGAGGCTATGAGCAGTTCTTC
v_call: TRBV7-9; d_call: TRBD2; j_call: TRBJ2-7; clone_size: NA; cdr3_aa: CASSPRTSGTIHEQYF; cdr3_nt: TGTGCCAGCAGCCCGAGGACTAGCGGGACGATACACGAGCAGTACTTC
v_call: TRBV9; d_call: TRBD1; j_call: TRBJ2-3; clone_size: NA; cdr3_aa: CASSVVGTGAPTDTQYF; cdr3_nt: TGTGCCAGCAGCGTAGTTGGGACAGGGGCACCCACAGATACGCAGTATTTT
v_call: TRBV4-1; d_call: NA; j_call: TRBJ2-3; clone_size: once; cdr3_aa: CASSQSWVDTQYF; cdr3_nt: TGCGCCAGCAGCCAATCTTGGGTAGATACGCAGTATTTT
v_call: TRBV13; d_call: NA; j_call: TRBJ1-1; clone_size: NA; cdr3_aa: CASSPEWGNTEAFF; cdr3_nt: TGTGCCAGCAGTCCCGAGTGGGGGAACACTGAAGCTTTCTTT
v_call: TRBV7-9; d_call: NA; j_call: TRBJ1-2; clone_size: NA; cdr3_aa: CASTGPNYGYTF; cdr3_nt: TGTGCCAGCACCGGACCTAACTATGGCTACACCTTC
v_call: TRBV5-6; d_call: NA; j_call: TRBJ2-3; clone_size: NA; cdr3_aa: CASSLGLGVTDTQYF; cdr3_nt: TGTGCCAGCAGCTTGGGACTAGGGGTCACAGATACGCAGTATTTT
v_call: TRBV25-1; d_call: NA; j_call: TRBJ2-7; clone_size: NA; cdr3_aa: CASSERARSYEQYF; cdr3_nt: TGTGCCAGCAGTGAGAGGGCGAGGAGCTACGAGCAGTACTTC
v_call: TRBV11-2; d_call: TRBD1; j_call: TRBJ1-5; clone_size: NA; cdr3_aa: CASRGDSMGPQHF; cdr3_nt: TGTGCCAGCAGGGGGGACAGCATGGGTCCCCAGCATTTT
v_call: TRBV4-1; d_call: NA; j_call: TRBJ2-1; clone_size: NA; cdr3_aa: CASSPQPGIPHNEQFF; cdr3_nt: TGCGCCAGCAGCCCCCAGCCAGGTATCCCTCACAATGAGCAGTTCTTC
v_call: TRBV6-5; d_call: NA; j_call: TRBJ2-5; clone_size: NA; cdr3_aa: CASSYSAGDLGETQYF; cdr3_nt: TGTGCCAGCAGTTACTCTGCAGGGGACTTGGGGGAGACCCAGTACTTC
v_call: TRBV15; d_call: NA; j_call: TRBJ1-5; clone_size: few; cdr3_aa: CATSREEGNQPQHF; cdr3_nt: TGTGCCACCAGCAGAGAGGAGGGGAATCAGCCCCAGCATTTT
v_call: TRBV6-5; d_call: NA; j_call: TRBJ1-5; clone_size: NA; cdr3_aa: CASSPGFSNQPQHF; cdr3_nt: TGTGCCAGCAGTCCGGGGTTTAGCAATCAGCCCCAGCATTTT
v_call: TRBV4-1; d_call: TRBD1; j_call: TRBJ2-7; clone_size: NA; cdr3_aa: CASSVSGTGVGEQYF; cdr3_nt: TGCGCCAGCAGCGTTTCCGGGACAGGGGTCGGCGAGCAGTACTTC
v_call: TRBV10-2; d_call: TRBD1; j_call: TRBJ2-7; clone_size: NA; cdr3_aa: CASSGTGGIPVLSYEQYF; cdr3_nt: TGCGCCAGCAGTGGGACAGGGGGTATACCAGTTCTTTCCTACGAGCAGTACTTC
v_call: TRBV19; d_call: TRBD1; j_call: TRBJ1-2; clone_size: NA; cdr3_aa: CASGTGYGYTF; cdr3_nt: TGTGCCAGCGGGACAGGCTATGGCTACACCTTC
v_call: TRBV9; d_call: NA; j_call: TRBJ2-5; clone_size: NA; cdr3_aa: CASSVGGGLLGFQETQYF; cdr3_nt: TGTGCCAGCAGCGTAGGTGGGGGGCTCCTGGGATTCCAAGAGACCCAGTACTTC
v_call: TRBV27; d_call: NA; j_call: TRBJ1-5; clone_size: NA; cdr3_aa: CASSDGNQPQHF; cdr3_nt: TGTGCCAGCAGTGATGGGAACCAGCCCCAGCATTTT
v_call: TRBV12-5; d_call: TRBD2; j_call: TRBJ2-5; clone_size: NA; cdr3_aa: CASGEGTRETQYF; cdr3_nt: TGTGCTAGTGGAGAAGGGACTAGAGAGACCCAGTACTTC
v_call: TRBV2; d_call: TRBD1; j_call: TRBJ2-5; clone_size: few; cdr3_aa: CASSVFGQGSFETQYF; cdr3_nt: TGTGCCAGTTCGGTATTCGGACAGGGGTCGTTTGAGACCCAGTACTTC
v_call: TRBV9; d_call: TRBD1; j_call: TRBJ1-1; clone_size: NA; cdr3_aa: CASSARQGEAFF; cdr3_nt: TGTGCCAGCAGCGCCCGACAGGGAGAAGCTTTCTTT
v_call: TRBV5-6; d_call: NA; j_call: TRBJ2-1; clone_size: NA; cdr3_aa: CASSLDVFLSSYNEQFF; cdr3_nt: TGTGCCAGCAGCTTGGATGTGTTCCTCAGCTCCTACAATGAGCAGTTCTTC
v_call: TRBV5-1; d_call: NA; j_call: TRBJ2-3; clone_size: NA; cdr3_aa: CASSSGTISTDTQYF; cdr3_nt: TGCGCCAGCAGCTCGGGAACGATTAGCACAGATACGCAGTATTTT
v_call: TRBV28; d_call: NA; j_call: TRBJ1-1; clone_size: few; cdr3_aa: CASSLQGNTEAFF; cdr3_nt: TGTGCCAGCAGTTTGCAGGGGAACACTGAAGCTTTCTTT
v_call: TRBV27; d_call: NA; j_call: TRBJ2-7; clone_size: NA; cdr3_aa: CASSSGPGYEQYF; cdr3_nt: TGTGCCAGCAGTTCGGGACCAGGGTACGAGCAGTACTTC
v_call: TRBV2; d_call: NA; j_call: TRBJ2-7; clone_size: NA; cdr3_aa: CASSEAPGGEYEQYF; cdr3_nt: TGTGCCAGCAGTGAAGCGCCTGGAGGGGAGTACGAGCAGTACTTC
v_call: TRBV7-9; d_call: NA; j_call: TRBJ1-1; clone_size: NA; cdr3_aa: CASSLAGGPEAFF; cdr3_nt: TGTGCCAGCAGCTTAGCAGGGGGTCCCGAAGCTTTCTTT
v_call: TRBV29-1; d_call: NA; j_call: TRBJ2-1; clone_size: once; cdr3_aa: CSVEDHNEQFF; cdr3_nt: TGCAGCGTTGAAGATCACAATGAGCAGTTCTTC
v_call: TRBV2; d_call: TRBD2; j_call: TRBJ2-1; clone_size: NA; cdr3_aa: CASSEALTSGPYNEQFF; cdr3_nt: TGTGCCAGCAGTGAAGCATTGACTAGCGGTCCCTACAATGAGCAGTTCTTC
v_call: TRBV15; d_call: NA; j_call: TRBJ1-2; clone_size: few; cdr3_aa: CATSTPGFEVYGYTF; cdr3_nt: TGTGCCACCAGCACTCCGGGGTTTGAGGTCTATGGCTACACCTTC
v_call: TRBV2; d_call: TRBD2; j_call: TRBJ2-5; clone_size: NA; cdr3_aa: CASSDPTSGQETQYF; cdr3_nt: TGTGCCAGCAGTGACCCGACTAGCGGCCAAGAGACCCAGTACTTC
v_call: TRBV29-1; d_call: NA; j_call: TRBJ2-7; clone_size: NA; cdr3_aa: CSVEGDNTGSYEQYF; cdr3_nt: TGCAGCGTTGAAGGTGATAACACAGGCTCCTACGAGCAGTACTTC
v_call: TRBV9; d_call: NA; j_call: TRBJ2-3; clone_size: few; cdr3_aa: CASSVGGSTDTQYF; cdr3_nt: TGTGCCAGCAGCGTAGGGGGCAGCACAGATACGCAGTATTTT
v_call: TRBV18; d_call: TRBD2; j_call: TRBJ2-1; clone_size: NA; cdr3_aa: CASSRGTSGGINEQFF; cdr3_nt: TGTGCCAGCTCCCGAGGGACTAGCGGGGGGATCAATGAGCAGTTCTTC